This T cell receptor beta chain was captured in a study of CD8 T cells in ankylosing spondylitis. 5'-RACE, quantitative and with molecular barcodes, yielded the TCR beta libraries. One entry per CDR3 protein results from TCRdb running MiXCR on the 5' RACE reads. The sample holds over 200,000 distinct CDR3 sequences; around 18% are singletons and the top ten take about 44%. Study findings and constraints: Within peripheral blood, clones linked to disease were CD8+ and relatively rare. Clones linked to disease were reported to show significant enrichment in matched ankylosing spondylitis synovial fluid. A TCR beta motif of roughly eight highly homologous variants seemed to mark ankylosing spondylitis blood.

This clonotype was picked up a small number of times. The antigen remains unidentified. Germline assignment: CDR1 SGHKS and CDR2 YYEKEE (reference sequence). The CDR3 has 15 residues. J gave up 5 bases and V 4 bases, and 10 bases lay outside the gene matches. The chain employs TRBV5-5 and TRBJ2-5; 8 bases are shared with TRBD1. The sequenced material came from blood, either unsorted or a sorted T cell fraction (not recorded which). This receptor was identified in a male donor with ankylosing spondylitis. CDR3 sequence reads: CASSLGQGVRETQYF. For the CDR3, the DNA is TGTGCCAGCAGCCTTGGACAGGGCGTTCGGGAGACCCAGTACTTC.